These 9 T cell receptor beta chains originate from one sample sequenced in a study of human T cells and chemical hapten exposure. As to time point: pre-sensitization, week 0. Documented treatment: therapeutic diphenylcyclopropenone sensitization with weekly scalp DPC. MiXCR was run by TCRdb on the RACE reads, yielding one entry per CDR3 protein. The profile shows roughly 90,000 distinct CDR3 sequences, about 8.9% of them singletons. Sequenced here: whole blood, sampled in connection with sensitization to the hapten diphenylcyclopropenone (DPC). These receptors all come from a woman between 40 and 55 years old with alopecia areata. Some clones in this sample may be carry-over from other donors' samples.

This clonotype came up many times. V gene TRBV19 combines with J gene TRBJ2-3; D not certain. Trimming left V 5 bases short and J 2 bases short, with 8 bases between. CDR1 and CDR2 from the germline V gene are LNHDA and SQIVND (reference sequence). The CDR3 spans 13 residues. The CDR3: CASSFGNTDTQYF. CDR3 nucleotides: TGTGCCAGTAGTTTTGGTAACACAGATACGCAGTATTTT.

The rearrangement uses TRBV18 and TRBJ1-1; D gene ambiguous. V lost 4 bases and J 1 base, leaving 13 bases between the germline ends. This CDR3 spans 15 amino acids. Per the germline V gene, CDR1 is KGHSH and CDR2 is LQKENI. As DNA, the CDR3 is TGTGCCAGCTCACGTTATGACGTCTCGAACACTGAAGCTTTCTTT. Protein product: CASSRYDVSNTEAFF.

This clonotype has only a few counts. V and J are TRBV4-1 and TRBJ1-6; D gene uncertain. Germline CDR1 reads MGHRA; CDR2 reads YSYEKL. The CDR3 has 15 amino acids. With 6 bases removed from V and 12 bases from J, the gap between germline ends came to 21 bases. CDR3 region: CASSPPFGPSEPLHF. DNA for the CDR3: TGCGCCAGCAGTCCCCCGTTTGGACCTTCTGAACCCCTCCACTTT.

Ten or more counts support this clonotype. This chain connects TRBV6-2 or TRBV6-3 to TRBJ1-5; 9 bases fit TRBD1. The length of the CDR3 is 14 residues. Germline CDR1 MNHEY, CDR2 SVGEGT. Unmatched junction bases numbered 7, after V lost 7 bases and J lost 6 bases. The CDR3 loop reads CASTLQGAVQPQHF. CDR3 in DNA: TGTGCCAGCACCCTACAGGGGGCAGTTCAGCCCCAGCATTTT.

The chain joins TRBV6-6 to TRBJ2-3; D ambiguous. The V end lost 9 bases, the J end lost 5 bases, and 15 bases lay between the germline ends. The CDR3 covers 13 residues. Germline CDR1 reads MNHNY; CDR2 reads SVGAGI (reference sequence). This chain's CDR3 is CASNSGVVDTQYF. The DNA of the CDR3 is TGTGCCAGTAACAGTGGGGTTGTAGATACGCAGTATTTT.

This chain uses TRBV5-1 with TRBJ1-6, with 10 bases aligning to TRBD1. CDR1 and CDR2 (germline): SGHRS, YFSETQ. J was trimmed by 5 bases and V by 4 bases; bases with no gene match: 3. CDR3 length: 15 amino acids. The CDR3 loop is CASSPGTGDNSPLHF. DNA of the CDR3: TGCGCCAGCAGCCCCGGGACAGGGGATAATTCACCCCTCCACTTT.

Turning to this clonotype: This may arise from a read error, as a much more abundant clone is one base away. The chain employs TRBV14 and TRBJ2-7, with a weak D call TRBD1 (6 bases). The germline gives CDR1 SGHDN, CDR2 FVKESK. This CDR3 region has 16 residues. The V gene lost 4 bases and the J gene lost 0 bases, with 16 bases spanning the gap. Here the CDR3 DNA reads TGTGCCAGCAGCCCCCTTCAGACAGGCGACTCCTACGAGCAGTACTTC. Residues: CASSPLQTGDSYEQYF.

The rearrangement links TRBV4-3 to TRBJ2-2; 8 nucleotides match TRBD1. Germline CDR1 is LGHNA and CDR2 is YSLEER. After removal of 4 bases from V and 4 bases from J, the junction contained 5 bases not matched to a gene. The CDR3 has 15 residues. Here the CDR3 DNA reads TGCGCCAGCAGCCCCGGACAGGGCCGCACCGGGGAGCTGTTTTTT. Protein sequence: CASSPGQGRTGELFF.

This clonotype was detected a few times. The genes are TRBV28 and TRBJ2-5; the match to TRBD2 covers 15 bases. The CDR3 consists of 16 residues. The germline CDR1 and CDR2 sequences are MDHEN and SYDVKM. J lost 1 base, V lost 6 bases, and 3 bases had no gene match. CDR3 nucleotide sequence: TGTGCCAGCAGACCGGGACTAGCGGGGGGCCAAGAGACCCAGTACTTC. This codes for CASRPGLAGGQETQYF.